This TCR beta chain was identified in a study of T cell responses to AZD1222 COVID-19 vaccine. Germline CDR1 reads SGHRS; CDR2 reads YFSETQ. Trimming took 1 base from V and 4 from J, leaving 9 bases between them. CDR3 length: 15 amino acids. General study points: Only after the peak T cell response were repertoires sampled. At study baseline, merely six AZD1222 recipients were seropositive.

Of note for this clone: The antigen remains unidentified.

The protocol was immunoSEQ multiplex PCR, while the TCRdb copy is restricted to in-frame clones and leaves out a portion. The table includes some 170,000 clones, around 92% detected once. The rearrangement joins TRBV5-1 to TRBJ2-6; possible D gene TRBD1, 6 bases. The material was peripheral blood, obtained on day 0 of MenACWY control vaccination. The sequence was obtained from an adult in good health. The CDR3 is CASSLTGTGANVLTF. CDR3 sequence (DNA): TGCGCCAGCAGCTTGACAGGGACCGGGGCCAACGTCCTGACTTTC.